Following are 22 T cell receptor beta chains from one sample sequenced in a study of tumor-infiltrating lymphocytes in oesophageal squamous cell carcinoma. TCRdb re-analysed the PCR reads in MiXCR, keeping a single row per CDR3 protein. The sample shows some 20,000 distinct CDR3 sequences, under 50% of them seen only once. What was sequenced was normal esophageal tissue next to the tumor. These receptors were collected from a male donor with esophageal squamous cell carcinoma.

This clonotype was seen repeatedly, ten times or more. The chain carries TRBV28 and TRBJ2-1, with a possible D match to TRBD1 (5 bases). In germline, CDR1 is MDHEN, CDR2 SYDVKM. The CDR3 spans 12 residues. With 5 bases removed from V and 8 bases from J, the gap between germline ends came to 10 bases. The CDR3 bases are TGTGCCAGCAGTACGCAGGGTTATGAGCAGTTCTTC. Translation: CASSTQGYEQFF.

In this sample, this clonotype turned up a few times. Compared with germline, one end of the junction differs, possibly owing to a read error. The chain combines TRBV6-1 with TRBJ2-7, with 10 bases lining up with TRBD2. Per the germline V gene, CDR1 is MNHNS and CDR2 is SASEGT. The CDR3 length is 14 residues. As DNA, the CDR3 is TGTGCCAGCAGGGAAGCGGGAGGGCCTGTAGAGCAGTACTTC. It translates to CASREAGGPVEQYF.

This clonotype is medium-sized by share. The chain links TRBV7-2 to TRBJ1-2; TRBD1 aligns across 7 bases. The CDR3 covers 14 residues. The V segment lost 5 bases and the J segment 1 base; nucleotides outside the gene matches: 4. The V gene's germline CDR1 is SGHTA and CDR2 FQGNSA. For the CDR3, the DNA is TGTGCCAGCAGCGTCAGGGACAGTAACTATGGCTACACCTTC. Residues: CASSVRDSNYGYTF.

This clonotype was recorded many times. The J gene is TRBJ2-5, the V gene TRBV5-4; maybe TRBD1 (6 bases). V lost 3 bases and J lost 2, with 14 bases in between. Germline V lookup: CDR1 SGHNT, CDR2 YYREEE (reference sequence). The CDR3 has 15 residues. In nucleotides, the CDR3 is TGTGCCAGCAGCTCTACGACAGGTCCACAAGAGACCCAGTACTTC. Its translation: CASSSTTGPQETQYF.

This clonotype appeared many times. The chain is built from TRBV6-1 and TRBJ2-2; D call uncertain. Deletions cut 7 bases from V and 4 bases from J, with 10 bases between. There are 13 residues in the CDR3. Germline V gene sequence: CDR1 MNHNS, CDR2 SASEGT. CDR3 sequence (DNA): TGTGCCAGCACCCCCAGTATCACCGGGGAGCTGTTTTTT. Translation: CASTPSITGELFF.

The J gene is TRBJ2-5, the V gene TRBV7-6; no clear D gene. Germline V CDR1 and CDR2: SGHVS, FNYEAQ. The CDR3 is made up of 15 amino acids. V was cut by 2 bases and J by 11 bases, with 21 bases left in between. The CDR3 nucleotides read TGTGCCAGCAGCTTACTTTCCCAGAGCACAGATACGCAGTACTTC. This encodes CASSLLSQSTDTQYF. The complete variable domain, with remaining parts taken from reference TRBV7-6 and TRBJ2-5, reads GAGVSQSPRYKVTKRGQDVALRCDPISGHVSLYWYRQALGQGPEFLTYFNYEAQQDKSGLPNDRFSAERPEGSISTLTIQRTEQRDSAMYRCASSLLSQSTDTQYFGPGTRLLVL.

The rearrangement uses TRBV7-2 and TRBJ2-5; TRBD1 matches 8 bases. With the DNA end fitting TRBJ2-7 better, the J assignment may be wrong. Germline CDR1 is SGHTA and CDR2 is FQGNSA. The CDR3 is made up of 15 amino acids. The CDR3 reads CASSLITGQAYEQYF. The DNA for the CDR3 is TGTGCCAGCAGCCTAATTACGGGACAGGCCTACGAGCAGTACTTC.

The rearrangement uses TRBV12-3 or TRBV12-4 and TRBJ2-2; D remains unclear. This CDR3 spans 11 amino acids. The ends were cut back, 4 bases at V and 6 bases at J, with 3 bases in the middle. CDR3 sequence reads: CASSYAGELFF. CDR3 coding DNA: TGTGCCAGCAGTTATGCCGGGGAGCTGTTTTTT.

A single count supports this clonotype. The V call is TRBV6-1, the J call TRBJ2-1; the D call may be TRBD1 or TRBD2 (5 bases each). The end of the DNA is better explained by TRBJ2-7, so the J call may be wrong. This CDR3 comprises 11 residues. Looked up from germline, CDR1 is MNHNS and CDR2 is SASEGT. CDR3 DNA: TGTGCCAGTACAGGTTCGGGGGAGCAGTACTTC. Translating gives CASTGSGEQYF.

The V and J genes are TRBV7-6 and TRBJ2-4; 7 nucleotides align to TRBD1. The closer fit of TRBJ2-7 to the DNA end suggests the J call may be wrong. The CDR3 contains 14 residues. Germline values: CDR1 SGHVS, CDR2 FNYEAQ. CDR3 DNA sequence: TGTGCCAGCAGCCCCGGGACAGCGGCCGACGAGCAGTACTTC. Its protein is CASSPGTAADEQYF.

CDR3 coding DNA: TGTGCCAGCAGCTCAACGTCGACTAGCGGGGGGGTTATAGATACGCAGTATTTT. Its protein is CASSSTSTSGGVIDTQYF. This chain connects TRBV7-6 to TRBJ2-3; 14 positions match TRBD2. Germline CDR1 reads SGHVS; CDR2 reads FNYEAQ. The CDR3 contains 18 residues. Trimming cost V 4 bases and J 5 bases; bases outside gene matches: 11.

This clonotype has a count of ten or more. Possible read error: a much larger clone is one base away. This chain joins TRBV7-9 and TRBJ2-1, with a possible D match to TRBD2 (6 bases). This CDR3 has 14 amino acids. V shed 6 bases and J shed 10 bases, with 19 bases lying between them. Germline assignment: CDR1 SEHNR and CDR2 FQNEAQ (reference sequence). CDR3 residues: CASSNSGGSDEQFF. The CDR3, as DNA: TGTGCCAGCAGTAACTCCGGGGGAAGCGACGAGCAGTTCTTC.

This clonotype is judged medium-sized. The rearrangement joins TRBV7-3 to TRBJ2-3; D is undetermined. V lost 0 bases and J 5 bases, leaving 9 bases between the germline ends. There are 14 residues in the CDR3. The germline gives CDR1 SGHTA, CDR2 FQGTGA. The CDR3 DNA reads TGTGCCAGCAGCTTAACCCCATCCCAAGATACGCAGTATTTT. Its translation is CASSLTPSQDTQYF.

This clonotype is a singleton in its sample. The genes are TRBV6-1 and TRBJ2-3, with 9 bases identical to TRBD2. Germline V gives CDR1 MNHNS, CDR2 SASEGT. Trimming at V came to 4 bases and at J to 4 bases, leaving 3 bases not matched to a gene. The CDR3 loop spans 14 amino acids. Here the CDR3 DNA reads TGTGCCAGCAGTGTAGCGGGAGTGGCAGATACGCAGTATTTT. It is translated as CASSVAGVADTQYF.

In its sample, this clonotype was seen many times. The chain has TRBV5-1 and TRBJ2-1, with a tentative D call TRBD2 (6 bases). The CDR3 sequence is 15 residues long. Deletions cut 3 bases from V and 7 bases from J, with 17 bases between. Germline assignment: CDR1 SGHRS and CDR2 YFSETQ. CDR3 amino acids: CASSSGVGRGNEQFF. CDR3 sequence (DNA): TGCGCCAGCAGCTCGGGAGTCGGGCGGGGAAATGAGCAGTTCTTC.

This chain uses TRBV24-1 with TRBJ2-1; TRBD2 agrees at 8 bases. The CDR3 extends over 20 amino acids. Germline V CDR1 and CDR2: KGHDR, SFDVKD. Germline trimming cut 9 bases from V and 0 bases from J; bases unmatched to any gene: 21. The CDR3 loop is CATGGGGASSGTFSYNEQFF. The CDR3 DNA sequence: TGTGCCACCGGGGGGGGAGGGGCGAGTAGCGGGACTTTCTCCTACAATGAGCAGTTCTTC.

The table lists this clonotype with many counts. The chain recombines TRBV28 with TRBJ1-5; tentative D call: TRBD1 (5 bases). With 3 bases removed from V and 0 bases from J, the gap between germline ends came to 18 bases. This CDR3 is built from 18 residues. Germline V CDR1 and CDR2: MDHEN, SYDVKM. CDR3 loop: CASSFRRQSQYSNQPQHF. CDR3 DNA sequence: TGTGCCAGCAGTTTCCGTCGACAGTCCCAGTATAGCAATCAGCCCCAGCATTTT. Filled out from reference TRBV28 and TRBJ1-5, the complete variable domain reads DVKVTQSSRYLVKRTGEKVFLECVQDMDHENMFWYRQDPGLGLRLIYFSYDVKMKEKGDIPEGYSVSREKKERFSLILESASTNQTSMYLCASSFRRQSQYSNQPQHFGDGTRLSIL.

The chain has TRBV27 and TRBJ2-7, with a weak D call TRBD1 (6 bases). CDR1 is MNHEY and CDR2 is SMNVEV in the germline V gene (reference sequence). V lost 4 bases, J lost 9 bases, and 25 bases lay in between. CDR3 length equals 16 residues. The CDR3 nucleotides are TGTGCCAGCAGTTCATGGACAGCTTCAAGCACAGATACGCAGTACTTC. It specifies CASSSWTASSTDTQYF.

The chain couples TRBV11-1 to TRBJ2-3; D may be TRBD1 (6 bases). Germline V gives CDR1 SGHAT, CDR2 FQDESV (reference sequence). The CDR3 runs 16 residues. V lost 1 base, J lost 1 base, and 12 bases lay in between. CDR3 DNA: TGTGCCAGCAGCTTAGACTTTCACAGGGGCACAGATACGCAGTATTTT. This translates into CASSLDFHRGTDTQYF.

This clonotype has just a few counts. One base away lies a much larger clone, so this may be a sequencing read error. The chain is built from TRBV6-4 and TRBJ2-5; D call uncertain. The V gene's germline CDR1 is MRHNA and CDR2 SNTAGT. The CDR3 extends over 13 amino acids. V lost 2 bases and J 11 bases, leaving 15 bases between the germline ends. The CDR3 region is CASSDGEYNEQYF. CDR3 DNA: TGTGCCAGCAGTGACGGAGAATACAATGAGCAGTACTTC.

CDR3 protein: CASSLVPLTGDDGYTF. The CDR3 region has the DNA TGTGCCAGCAGCTTAGTCCCACTGACAGGGGATGATGGCTACACCTTC. This chain links TRBV7-2 with TRBJ2-7; TRBD1 agrees at 8 bases. The DNA end lines up better with TRBJ1-2; the J call may be wrong. Germline CDR1 and CDR2: SGHTA and FQGNSA. The CDR3 is made up of 16 amino acids.

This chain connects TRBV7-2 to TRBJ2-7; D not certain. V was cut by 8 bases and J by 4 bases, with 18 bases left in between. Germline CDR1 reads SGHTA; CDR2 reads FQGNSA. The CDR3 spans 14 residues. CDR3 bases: TGTGCCAGCGTAGGAAATTTCGGCCCTTACGAGCAGTACTTC. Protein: CASVGNFGPYEQYF.